This T cell receptor (beta chain) stems from a study of CD8 T cells in Susac syndrome. With random hexamers, 0.5 to 1 ug RNA was reverse transcribed. Across 54 Vbeta and 13 Jbeta, TCR beta CDR3 was amplified with immunoSEQ multiplex PCR. In TCRdb, the immunoSEQ multiplex PCR reads were re-called with MiXCR into one record per CDR3 protein. The sample yields 150,000 or so distinct CDR3 sequences, about 94% seen once. Material for sequencing was CD8+ T cells from PBMCs. The TCR sequence derives from a human donor with multiple sclerosis.

The CDR3 loop is CAISEGDPKRQPQHF. Written as DNA, the CDR3 is TGTGCCATCAGTGAGGGGGACCCAAAACGGCAGCCCCAGCATTTT. The rearrangement uses TRBV10-3 and TRBJ1-5; perhaps TRBD1 as D (5 bases). The CDR3 is 15 residues long. The V gene lost 2 bases and the J gene lost 7 bases, with 15 bases spanning the gap. Germline values: CDR1 ENHRY, CDR2 SYGVKD.